This TCR beta chain was sequenced during a study of blood T cell repertoires in COVID-19. Study background: Some COVID-19 samples were acute and others convalescent; all came from the United States, Italy and Spain. Sample material is recorded as cDNA or gDNA derived from T cells, B-cell-depleted T cells, or PBMCs.

A few counts support this clone. V trimming: 4 bases; J trimming: 7 bases; junction bases outside the gene matches: 6. Germline CDR1 SGHTA, CDR2 FQGNSA. The CDR3 consists of 15 residues. Original methodology: Reference gene primer amplification yielded estimated nucleated cell counts. Generated by immunoSEQ multiplex PCR, the TCRdb table keeps only in-frame clones and is missing some. V and J calls and clone size are those listed in that table; D and trimming were worked out from the DNA. The profile covers about 160,000 clones, with approximately 83% appearing a single time and roughly 2.9% taken by the ten largest.

Specimen: peripheral blood. V and J are TRBV7-2 and TRBJ1-4, with 10 bases lining up with TRBD1. The TCR comes from a woman aged 55-69 years with acute or convalescent COVID-19. CDR3 in amino acids: CASSYRDRGFEKLFF. CDR3 bases: TGTGCCAGCAGCTACAGGGACAGGGGATTTGAAAAACTGTTTTTT.